A single sample is the source of the 10 T cell receptor beta chains below, sequenced in a study of T cells in Graves' hyperthyroidism and ophthalmopathy (dated by TCRdb to between 2018 and 2020). The method was multiplex PCR. The sample was run on an Illumina HiSeq 2000. The TCR beta CDR3 regions were amplified from RNA transcripts. For the first round of RT-PCR on the TCR CDR3, the HTBI primer set was used together with the Qiagen OneStep RT-PCR kit. The public reads were run again by TCRdb, first through fastp at Q25 and then through MiXCR, and only productive beta chains were kept. CDR3 protein sequences are deduplicated, and each keeps its most common genes and DNA. This sample holds fewer than 750,000 distinct CDR3 sequences; roughly 50% were observed only once. About 7.8% of the sample goes to the ten largest clones. Sequencing was carried out using peripheral blood or thyroid tissue (not recorded which). These receptors all come from a woman aged 18-29 years with Graves' hyperthyroidism.

This rearrangement joins TRBV11-2 to TRBJ2-7, with D possibly being TRBD1 or TRBD2 (5 bases each). Germline CDR1 SGHAT, CDR2 FQNNGV. The CDR3 is 13 residues long. The V gene lost 4 bases and the J gene lost 6 bases, with 13 bases spanning the gap. Here the CDR3 DNA reads TGTGCCAGCAGCTGGGACCATACCTTCGAGCAGTACTTC. It is translated as CASSWDHTFEQYF.

This clonotype was counted many times. The chain carries TRBV20-1 and TRBJ2-7; TRBD2 aligns across 10 bases. The CDR3 length is 14 residues. The V gene end was trimmed by 2 bases and the J gene end by 2 bases; junction bases not matched to a gene: 3. Per the germline V gene, CDR1 is DFQATT and CDR2 is SNEGSKA (reference sequence). The CDR3 sequence is CSARTSGAAYEQYF. CDR3 nucleotide sequence: TGCAGTGCTAGAACTAGCGGGGCCGCCTACGAGCAGTACTTC.

The chain uses TRBV7-9 and TRBJ1-5, with D maybe TRBD1 (5 bases). Trimming took off 5 bases at V and 1 base at J, with 15 bases between the two ends. Germline V CDR1 and CDR2: SEHNR, FQNEAQ (reference sequence). The CDR3 runs 16 residues. Here the CDR3 DNA reads TGTGCCAGCAGCCCCTCTGGGGGAATGAGCAATCAGCCCCAGCATTTT. Translating it yields CASSPSGGMSNQPQHF.

There are many counts of this clonotype. The chain recombines TRBV5-8 with TRBJ2-5, with no clear D. Trimming took off 1 base at V and 5 bases at J, with 6 bases between the two ends. The germline V gene has CDR1 SGHTS and CDR2 YDEGEE. The CDR3 is 12 amino acids. CDR3 DNA sequence: TGTGCCAGCAGCTTGTCGACCGAGACCCAGTACTTC. This gives the protein CASSLSTETQYF.

This clonotype was counted at least ten times. CDR3: CASSPLNTGELFF. The CDR3 DNA reads as TGTGCCAGCAGCCCTCTGAACACCGGGGAGCTGTTTTTT. The rearrangement links TRBV12-3 or TRBV12-4 to TRBJ2-2; unclear D gene. CDR3 size: 13 residues. Trimming shortened V by 6 bases and J by 1 base, and 6 bases separated the two germline ends.

This clonotype has only a few counts. The chain is built from TRBV12-3 or TRBV12-4 and TRBJ2-5, with 11 bases identical to TRBD2. This CDR3 region has 18 residues. V trimming: 5 bases; J trimming: 4 bases; junction bases outside the gene matches: 15. For the CDR3, the DNA is TGTGCCAGCAGTGGTACCGGGACTAGCGGAACTATGGGAGAGACCCAGTACTTC. Encoded protein: CASSGTGTSGTMGETQYF.

In regard to this clonotype: The missing conserved phenylalanine or tryptophan at the end of this CDR3 makes a read error likely. The DNA is left out, because the CDR3 cannot be placed on it with certainty; the CDR3 is given as TCRdb lists it. This sequence joins TRBV7-2 and TRBJ1-3. The CDR3 is 10 residues long, counting both termini. Germline CDR1 reads SGHTA; CDR2 reads FQGNSA. CDR3 region: CASSTSGRAS.

This clonotype was counted a few times. The DNA for the CDR3 is TGTGCCAGCAGCCAGCGACTAAGTGAAAAACTGTTTTTT. As protein: CASSQRLSEKLFF. The V and J genes are TRBV11-2 and TRBJ1-4; D is unresolved. CDR3 length: 13 amino acids. Germline V lookup: CDR1 SGHAT, CDR2 FQNNGV. Between the trimmed V and J ends, which lost 5 bases and 7 bases, there was a span of 11 bases.

This clonotype was seen only a few times. V usage is TRBV30 and J usage is TRBJ2-7, with TRBD1 as a possible D gene (7 bases). Trimming took 2 bases from V and 5 from J, leaving 13 bases between them. The CDR3 covers 13 residues. Germline V gene lookup returns CDR1 GTSNPN and CDR2 SVGIG (reference sequence). Here the CDR3 DNA reads TGTGCCTGGAGTCTGGCAGGGGGGAACGAGCAGTACTTC. Its translation is CAWSLAGGNEQYF.

J is TRBJ2-1 and V is TRBV11-1, with 12 bases matching TRBD2. Per the germline V gene, CDR1 is SGHAT and CDR2 is FQDESV (reference sequence). This CDR3 has 18 residues. J gave up 2 bases and V 3 bases, and 8 bases lay outside the gene matches. For the CDR3, the DNA is TGTGCCAGCAGCTTTGGAGGACTAGCGGGATCCCCCTACAATGAGCAGTTCTTC. Translating gives CASSFGGLAGSPYNEQFF.